This T cell receptor (beta chain) was captured by sequencing in a study of blood T cells in healthy people across ages. The CDR3 spans 17 residues. Trimming took 0 bases from V and 3 from J, leaving 19 bases between them. Per germline, CDR1 SGDLS and CDR2 YYNGEE. Together with a sample-barcoded 5' primer, a J-beta primer mix was included in a second PCR lasting roughly 6 to 12 cycles. TCRdb called the 5' RACE reads again in MiXCR, with one record for every CDR3 protein. The sample yields approximately 1.5 million distinct CDR3 sequences, roughly two fifths seen once. V is TRBV9 and J is TRBJ2-7, with D maybe TRBD2 (8 bases). This receptor was identified in a woman under 30 in good health. Input material: blood. The CDR3 sequence: CASSVGTGLADFYEQYF. The DNA for the CDR3 is TGTGCCAGCAGCGTAGGGACAGGACTAGCAGACTTCTACGAGCAGTACTTC.